This T cell receptor (beta chain) was captured in a study of identifying expanded T cells in peripheral blood. General study points: Roughly two-week clone count variance significantly increased as total template count grew. Technical replicates showed about 1.2 changed clones; around 2 weeks about 16.4; four weeks 19.

With respect to this clone: Its target is unknown.

No infections or other immune events were documented during collection. Only in-frame clones appear in the TCRdb table, and some are missing; sequencing was by immunoSEQ multiplex PCR. Here the sample spans about 100,000 clones, around nine tenths being singletons. The sample was blood. The clonotype comes from a person aged 18 to 75 in good health.

The CDR3 DNA reads TGTGCCAGCAGCGTACGACCCGGGAGTGATGAAAAACTGTTTTTT. Translating gives CASSVRPGSDEKLFF. The chain uses TRBV9 and TRBJ1-4; no reliable D call. CDR1 SGDLS and CDR2 YYNGEE come from the germline V gene. The V end was cut by 1 base, the J end by 6 bases, with 13 bases between. This CDR3 is built from 15 residues.